This is a list of T cell receptor beta chains from one sample in a study of blood T cells in healthy people across ages. TCRdb reprocessed the 5' RACE reads via MiXCR and lists one record per CDR3 protein. The sample holds more than 1,400,000 distinct CDR3 sequences, 42% seen once. The sequenced material came from blood. The receptors shown here come from a woman aged 18-29 years in good health. Each CDR3 is given with its conserved first and last residue. A D gene is named only where the DNA matches it firmly. Clone size, where shown, is once, few, many, or a class for clones that have expanded.

clone size: .
J gene: TRBJ1-3
D gene: .
V gene: TRBV3-1
CDR3 protein: CASSQGTRGLGNTIYF
CDR3 DNA: TGTGCCAGCAGTCAAGGTACCAGGGGACTTGGAAACACCATATATTTT

clone size: .
J gene: TRBJ2-1
D gene: TRBD2
V gene: TRBV6-2/TRBV6-3
CDR3 protein: CASTTGREVSEQFF
CDR3 DNA: TGTGCCAGCACAACGGGGCGGGAGGTGAGTGAGCAGTTCTTC

clone size: few
J gene: TRBJ2-3
D gene: .
V gene: TRBV12-3/TRBV12-4
CDR3 protein: CASSVVGADTQYF
CDR3 DNA: TGTGCCAGCAGTGTGGTCGGGGCAGATACGCAGTATTTT

clone size: few
J gene: TRBJ2-3
D gene: .
V gene: TRBV14
CDR3 protein: CASSQPLGRGGTDTQYF
CDR3 DNA: TGTGCCAGCAGCCAACCCCTCGGTAGGGGAGGCACAGATACGCAGTATTTT

clone size: .
J gene: TRBJ1-5
D gene: .
V gene: TRBV7-9
CDR3 protein: CASSPDGSGNQPQHF
CDR3 DNA: TGTGCCAGCAGCCCAGACGGGAGTGGCAATCAGCCCCAGCATTTT

clone size: .
J gene: TRBJ2-7
D gene: .
V gene: TRBV21-1
CDR3 protein: CASKRGLAGEEYEQYF
CDR3 DNA: TGTGCCAGCAAACGGGGACTAGCGGGAGAGGAGTACGAGCAGTACTTC

clone size: .
J gene: TRBJ1-4
D gene: .
V gene: TRBV20-1
CDR3 protein: CSASRDQLFF
CDR3 DNA: TGCAGTGCTAGCCGGGACCAACTGTTTTTT

clone size: few
J gene: TRBJ1-5
D gene: .
V gene: TRBV7-9
CDR3 protein: CASSLALPESGNQPQHF
CDR3 DNA: TGTGCCAGCAGCTTAGCGCTCCCTGAATCTGGCAATCAGCCCCAGCATTTT

clone size: .
J gene: TRBJ2-3
D gene: TRBD2
V gene: TRBV5-1
CDR3 protein: CASSLGGGGTSTDTQYF
CDR3 DNA: TGCGCCAGCAGCTTGGGCGGCGGGGGTACCAGCACAGATACGCAGTATTTT

clone size: many
J gene: TRBJ2-3
D gene: .
V gene: TRBV6-5
CDR3 protein: CASSYRGTDTQYF
CDR3 DNA: TGTGCCAGCAGCTACCGAGGCACAGATACGCAGTATTTT

clone size: .
J gene: TRBJ2-5
D gene: TRBD2
V gene: TRBV2
CDR3 protein: CASSERFGGGSSETQYF
CDR3 DNA: TGTGCCAGCAGTGAAAGGTTCGGCGGGGGGTCTTCGGAGACCCAGTACTTC

clone size: .
J gene: TRBJ2-6
D gene: .
V gene: TRBV2
CDR3 protein: CASGAGSYSGANVLTF
CDR3 DNA: TGTGCCAGCGGGGCAGGGAGCTATTCTGGGGCCAACGTCCTGACTTTC

clone size: .
J gene: TRBJ2-1
D gene: TRBD1
V gene: TRBV4-2
CDR3 protein: CASSRQQGPGANEQFF
CDR3 DNA: TGTGCCAGCAGCCGGCAACAGGGGCCCGGGGCCAATGAGCAGTTCTTC

clone size: few
J gene: TRBJ1-5
D gene: TRBD1
V gene: TRBV2
CDR3 protein: CASSRNQGGSNQPQHF
CDR3 DNA: TGTGCCAGCAGCCGTAACCAGGGGGGGAGCAATCAGCCCCAGCATTTT

clone size: .
J gene: TRBJ2-1
D gene: TRBD2
V gene: TRBV20-1
CDR3 protein: CSARPSGTWGHNEQFF
CDR3 DNA: TGCAGTGCTAGACCTAGCGGGACTTGGGGGCACAATGAGCAGTTCTTC

clone size: .
J gene: TRBJ1-1
D gene: .
V gene: TRBV29-1
CDR3 protein: CSVRTSGAPTEAFF
CDR3 DNA: TGCAGCGTTCGCACGTCAGGGGCTCCCACTGAAGCTTTCTTT

clone size: .
J gene: TRBJ2-4
D gene: .
V gene: TRBV7-9
CDR3 protein: CASSLGRAAKNIQYF
CDR3 DNA: TGTGCCAGCAGCTTAGGACGGGCCGCCAAAAACATTCAGTACTTC